This paragraph covers one TCR beta chain sequence. The target antigen is unknown. V dropped 9 bases and J dropped 5; count of bases not matched to a gene: 13. Germline CDR1 LNHDA, CDR2 SQIVND (reference sequence). The CDR3 is 15 residues long. The sample comes from a study of CD8+CD57+ T cells in acquired aplastic anemia. Study as a whole: The sorted CD4+ and CD8+ cells yielded an average about 3.5 ug of DNA.

Genomic DNA served as template for TCR beta VDJ and CDR3 profiling. TCRdb itself ran the reads through MiXCR, one entry per CDR3 protein. This sample yields 75,000 to 100,000 distinct CDR3 sequences, of which roughly two thirds are seen a single time; about 60% belongs to the top ten. Study-wide results and caveats: In CD8+ cells, Simpson's diversity showed no significant difference between patients and controls.

Patients chosen for sequencing had shown CD8+CD57+ cell expansion by flow cytometry. Each patient had severe acquired aplastic anemia. The J gene is TRBJ2-3, the V gene TRBV19; 8 nucleotides align to TRBD2. Sequenced: sorted CD4+, CD8+, or CD8+CD57+ T cells (not recorded which) from PBMCs. The TCR comes from a human donor with aplastic anemia. The chain's CDR3 is CARSASGRKVDTQYF. The CDR3, as DNA: TGTGCCAGAAGCGCTAGCGGGCGGAAGGTAGATACGCAGTATTTT.